This TCR beta chain was identified during a study of T cells in localized non-small cell lung cancer. The study, taken as a whole, reports: The highest T cell clonality was in uninvolved adjacent lung, above tumor.

The method was immunoSEQ multiplex PCR; TCRdb's version includes in-frame clones alone and lacks a portion of them. The sample lists more than 2,500 clones, 18% occurring once. Comment on this clone: Antigen unknown.

This CDR3 comprises 18 residues. Germline-derived CDR1 and CDR2 are SGDLS and YYNGEE. Germline trimming cut 5 bases from V and 0 bases from J; bases unmatched to any gene: 7. This specimen was lung tumor tissue, taken before any cancer treatment. This chain uses TRBV9 with TRBJ2-6; 11 nucleotides line up with TRBD2. The clonotype was recovered from a man aged 40-75 years with stage I lung adenocarcinoma. As DNA, the CDR3 is TGTGCCAGCAGGACGACTAGCGGGGCCTCCTCTGGGGCCAACGTCCTGACTTTC. Translated, it gives CASRTTSGASSGANVLTF. Filled out from reference TRBV9 and TRBJ2-6, the complete variable domain reads DSGVTQTPKHLITATGQRVTLRCSPRSGDLSVYWYQQSLDQGLQFLIQYYNGEERAKGNILERFSAQQFPDLHSELNLSSLELGDSALYFCASRTTSGASSGANVLTFGAGSRLTVL.